This TCR beta chain was retrieved from a study of cytomegalovirus exposure and HLA in healthy donors. Study summary: Among around 170 million T cells, an earlier analysis found 120 million or so unique TCR beta sequences. Early release data held roughly 90 million unique TCRs from HLA-typed donors.

CDR3 length: 11 residues. Germline V gene sequence: CDR1 GTSNPN, CDR2 SVGIG (reference sequence). V shed 4 bases and J shed 2 bases, with 5 bases lying between them. PCR was performed using 60 Vbeta and 13 Jbeta primers. Measured with immunoSEQ multiplex PCR; TCRdb has only the in-frame clones, and not every one. The sample yields roughly 200,000 clones, about 81% seen once. This chain links TRBV30 with TRBJ1-2; D remains ambiguous. Sequenced input: PBMCs. The TCR was taken from a woman aged 40 to 49 in good health and CMV-seronegative. CDR3 amino acids: CAWNRNYGYTF. CDR3 nucleotide sequence: TGTGCCTGGAATCGGAACTATGGCTACACCTTC.